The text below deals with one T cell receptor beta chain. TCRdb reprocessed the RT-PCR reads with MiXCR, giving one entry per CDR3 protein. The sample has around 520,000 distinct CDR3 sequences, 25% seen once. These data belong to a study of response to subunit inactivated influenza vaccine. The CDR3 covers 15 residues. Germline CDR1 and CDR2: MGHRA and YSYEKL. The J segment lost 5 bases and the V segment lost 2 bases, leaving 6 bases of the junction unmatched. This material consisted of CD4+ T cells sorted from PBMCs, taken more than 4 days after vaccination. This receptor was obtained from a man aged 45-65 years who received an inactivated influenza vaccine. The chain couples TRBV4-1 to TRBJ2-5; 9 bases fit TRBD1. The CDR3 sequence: CASSQTGGLKETQYF. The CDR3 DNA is TGCGCCAGCAGCCAAACAGGGGGCTTAAAGGAGACCCAGTACTTC.